This T cell receptor (beta chain) is from a study of T cell clones after liver transplantation. Study in general: Post-transplant blood was tracked for graft-donor-reactive T cell clones identified in a pre-transplant mixed lymphocyte reaction. Pre-transplant mixed lymphocyte reactions yielded third-party-reactive TCRbeta sequences as comparators for graft-donor-reactive sequences. Study-wide findings and caveats: In a couple of subjects, few donor cells limited the measurable donor-reactive repertoire. Compared with third party-reactive sequences, donor-reactive ones declined more, independent of withdrawal success.

A word on this clone: Its specificity is unknown.

The method was immunoSEQ multiplex PCR; TCRdb's version includes in-frame clones alone and lacks a portion of them. The sample shows 90,000 to 120,000 clones, roughly 80% of them seen only once. Looked up from germline, CDR1 is MGHRA and CDR2 is YSYEKL. The CDR3 loop spans 16 amino acids. V was cut by 1 base and J by 7 bases, with 20 bases left in between. Sample: CD4+ T cells from blood, taken before liver transplant. The J gene is TRBJ2-7, the V gene TRBV4-1; unclear D gene. The clonotype was recovered from a human donor who received a liver transplant. CDR3 sequence reads: CASSQVPGPGSWEQYF. The CDR3 DNA reads as TGCGCCAGCAGCCAAGTCCCCGGACCAGGTTCGTGGGAGCAGTACTTC.